This passage covers 30 T cell receptor beta chains from one sample sequenced in a study of blood T cell repertoires in COVID-19. Here immunoSEQ multiplex PCR was the method, and the copy in TCRdb shows in-frame clones only, minus some. The repertoire holds under 250,000 clones, approximately 80% seen once, with 6% to 7% in the top ten. The sequencing sample was made of peripheral blood. Source of these receptors: a woman between 55 and 75 years old with active or convalescent COVID-19.

V gene TRBV29-1 combines with J gene TRBJ2-1, with D maybe TRBD1 (6 bases). Germline values: CDR1 SQVTM, CDR2 ANQGSEA. The CDR3 runs 14 residues. Trimming took 0 bases from V and 10 from J, leaving 16 bases between them. The CDR3 nucleotides are TGCAGCGTTGAAGAGGGGGACACGACGGGCGAGCAGTTCTTC. This sequence encodes CSVEEGDTTGEQFF.

V gene TRBV28 combines with J gene TRBJ1-1; TRBD1 is a possible D gene (5 bases). Germline CDR1 MDHEN, CDR2 SYDVKM. Trimming cost V 3 bases and J 7 bases, with 18 bases left between them. This CDR3 comprises 15 residues. CDR3 region: CASSFWPGRVDEAFF. CDR3 sequence (DNA): TGTGCCAGCAGTTTCTGGCCAGGGAGGGTGGATGAAGCTTTCTTT.

The chain combines TRBV19 with TRBJ2-1, with unresolved D. Per the germline V gene, CDR1 is LNHDA and CDR2 is SQIVND (reference sequence). V was clipped by 3 bases and J by 9 bases, with 9 bases between them. The CDR3 loop spans 12 amino acids. The CDR3 region is CASSINQVEQFF. Here the CDR3 DNA reads TGTGCCAGTAGTATTAATCAGGTTGAGCAGTTCTTC.

The J gene is TRBJ2-7, the V gene TRBV6-5, with D possibly TRBD1 on 6 matching bases. Trimming took 6 bases from V and 6 from J, leaving 15 bases between them. CDR1 and CDR2 (germline): MNHEY, SVGAGI. The CDR3 has 13 amino acids. The DNA for the CDR3 is TGTGCCAGCAGAGAGACAGGTCCCGGCGAGCAGTACGTC. Translating gives CASRETGPGEQYV.

The chain recombines TRBV28 with TRBJ1-3; TRBD1 is a possible D gene (5 bases). The germline gives CDR1 MDHEN, CDR2 SYDVKM. V dropped 7 bases and J dropped 0 bases, with 13 bases sitting between them. The CDR3 contains 15 residues. The CDR3 DNA sequence: TGTGCCAGCACCGGAGGGGACGCCTCTGGAAACACCATATATTTT. Amino acids: CASTGGDASGNTIYF.

CDR3 DNA sequence: TGTGCCAGCAGCTTTCTGGTGGAGGACACCGGGGAGCTGTTTTTT. Its translation is CASSFLVEDTGELFF. The chain employs TRBV11-2 and TRBJ2-2; D perhaps matches TRBD2 (5 bases). CDR1 is SGHAT, CDR2 FQNNGV, per germline. The CDR3 is made up of 15 amino acids. The V and J ends lost 3 bases and 3 bases respectively, with 11 bases between them.

The chain has TRBV2 and TRBJ2-7, with 7 bases identical to TRBD1. Germline loops: CDR1 SNHLY, CDR2 FYNNEI. J was trimmed by 0 bases and V by 6 bases; bases with no gene match: 5. This CDR3 has 14 amino acids. The CDR3 nucleotides read TGTGCCAGCAGCCGGGACAGTAGCTCCTACGAGCAGTACGTC. Its translation: CASSRDSSSYEQYV.

The J gene is TRBJ1-2, the V gene TRBV6-1; the match to TRBD1 covers 12 bases. V lost 1 base, J lost 6 bases, and 3 bases stayed unmatched. Looked up from germline, CDR1 is MNHNS and CDR2 is SASEGT. The CDR3 is 15 amino acids. CDR3 coding DNA: TGTGCCAGCAGTGAAGGGGACAGGGGGCGGCATGGCTACACCTTC. Residues: CASSEGDRGRHGYTF.

The rearrangement links TRBV19 to TRBJ2-1, with a possible D match to TRBD1 (7 bases). V dropped 9 bases and J dropped 5 bases, with 17 bases sitting between them. The CDR3 is 14 amino acids. Germline loops: CDR1 LNHDA, CDR2 SQIVND (reference sequence). The CDR3 loop reads CASQRRDRNNEQFF. CDR3 DNA sequence: TGTGCCAGCCAGAGGCGGGACAGAAACAATGAGCAGTTCTTC.

This clone was observed a few times. The chain combines TRBV9 with TRBJ2-5; TRBD1 matches at 8 bases. The CDR3 runs to 15 residues. Germline V gene lookup returns CDR1 SGDLS and CDR2 YYNGEE. Germline trimming cut 4 bases from V and 5 bases from J; bases unmatched to any gene: 10. CDR3 sequence reads: CASSPRQGPEETQYF. DNA for the CDR3: TGTGCCAGCAGCCCACGACAGGGGCCGGAGGAGACCCAGTACTTC. Based on the CDR3 plus reference TRBV9 and TRBJ2-5, the full variable domain is DSGVTQTPKHLITATGQRVTLRCSPRSGDLSVYWYQQSLDQGLQFLIQYYNGEERAKGNILERFSAQQFPDLHSELNLSSLELGDSALYFCASSPRQGPEETQYFGPGTRLLVL.

This chain uses TRBV28 with TRBJ2-5; no definite D call. This CDR3 has 13 amino acids. The V gene's germline CDR1 is MDHEN and CDR2 SYDVKM. V lost 2 bases and J lost 6, with 10 bases in between. DNA of the CDR3: TGTGCCAGCAGTTTAGTAGCCCTAAAGACCCAGTACTTC. It translates to CASSLVALKTQYF.

This chain joins TRBV5-1 and TRBJ2-3; 8 bases line up with TRBD2. From germline, CDR1 is SGHRS and CDR2 YFSETQ. Trimming removed 3 bases from V and 1 base from J; junction bases left unmatched: 19. This CDR3 has 20 residues. For the CDR3, the DNA is TGCGCCAGCAGCTGGGCACTAATGGCGGGGGGCGGCGAGGGCACAGATACGCAGTATTTT. Amino acid sequence: CASSWALMAGGGEGTDTQYF.

This rearrangement joins TRBV7-9 to TRBJ2-5, with D perhaps TRBD2 (5 bases). The germline V and J ends were trimmed by 1 base and 9 bases, with 21 bases remaining between them. In germline, CDR1 is SEHNR, CDR2 FQNEAQ (reference sequence). The CDR3 contains 16 residues. CDR3 region: CASSLESASYRGAQYF. The CDR3 DNA reads TGTGCCAGCAGCTTAGAATCGGCTAGCTACCGTGGGGCCCAGTACTTC. Complete variable domain (other parts from reference TRBV7-9 and TRBJ2-5): DTGVSQNPRHKITKRGQNVTFRCDPISEHNRLYWYRQTLGQGPEFLTYFQNEAQLEKSRLLSDRFSAERPKGSFSTLEIQRTEQGDSAMYLCASSLESASYRGAQYFGPGTRLLVL.

This chain uses TRBV5-1 with TRBJ2-7; D unclear. CDR1 SGHRS and CDR2 YFSETQ come from the germline V gene. The V end lost 0 bases, the J end lost 5 bases, and 15 bases lay between the germline ends. The CDR3 is made up of 15 amino acids. The CDR3 nucleotides read TGCGCCAGCAGCTTGGTGGTGGATGTCGGAGACGAGCAGTACTTC. The encoded protein is CASSLVVDVGDEQYF.

This clone was found a few times. The chain carries TRBV13 and TRBJ1-2, with D unclear. Germline V lookup: CDR1 PRHDT, CDR2 FYEKMQ (reference sequence). V was trimmed by 3 bases and J by 3 bases, leaving 11 bases between them. This CDR3 has 14 amino acids. Written as DNA, the CDR3 is TGTGCCAGCAGCTTCTCTTTTCGGGACTATGGCTACACCTTC. This gives the protein CASSFSFRDYGYTF.

V and J are TRBV3-1 (or the pseudogene TRBV3-2) and TRBJ1-1, with D possibly TRBD1 on 6 matching bases. Germline V lookup: CDR1 LGHDT, CDR2 YNNKEL (reference sequence). The V and J ends lost 4 bases and 10 bases respectively, with 10 bases between them. The CDR3 has 11 residues. The CDR3, as DNA: TGTGCCAGCAGCCTGGGGGGGGCAGCTTTCTTT. It is translated as CASSLGGAAFF.

The chain recombines TRBV7-9 with TRBJ2-5; maybe TRBD2 (6 bases). The CDR3 length is 14 residues. Germline V CDR1 and CDR2: SEHNR, FQNEAQ (reference sequence). Trimming removed 5 bases from V and 4 bases from J, with 14 bases in between. CDR3 sequence reads: CASSRRYGGETQYF. For the CDR3, the DNA is TGTGCCAGCAGCCGTCGTTACGGGGGAGAGACCCAGTACTTC.

J is TRBJ2-5 and V is TRBV29-1; D is possibly TRBD1 (5 bases). There are 16 residues in the CDR3. V gave up 3 bases and J gave up 1 base, with 18 bases separating them. Germline V gene sequence: CDR1 SQVTM, CDR2 ANQGSEA. The CDR3 spells CSVEIIAAQGQETQYF. The CDR3, as DNA: TGCAGCGTTGAGATTATAGCAGCCCAGGGCCAAGAGACCCAGTACTTC.

The rearrangement links TRBV7-2 to TRBJ2-2, with TRBD2 matching over 8 bases. Germline V lookup: CDR1 SGHTA, CDR2 FQGNSA. V lost 4 bases and J lost 7; bases outside the gene matches: 5. This CDR3 comprises 14 residues. The DNA for the CDR3 is TGTGCCAGCAGCTCCGCGGCGGGGGGCGGGGAGCTGTTTTTT. Translated: CASSSAAGGGELFF.

V gene TRBV13 combines with J gene TRBJ1-4, with D perhaps matching TRBD1 (5 bases). Per germline, CDR1 PRHDT and CDR2 FYEKMQ (reference sequence). The CDR3 runs to 15 residues. V lost 5 bases and J 8 bases, leaving 18 bases between the germline ends. CDR3 sequence reads: CASSTPGVVGEKLFF. CDR3 bases: TGTGCCAGCAGCACTCCGGGGGTTGTGGGAGAAAAACTGTTTTTT.

This clone occurred many times. V is TRBV3-1 (or the pseudogene TRBV3-2) and J is TRBJ2-7; TRBD1 matches at 11 bases. CDR3 size: 15 residues. The V gene end was trimmed by 0 bases and the J gene end by 4 bases; junction bases not matched to a gene: 2. Germline V gene sequence: CDR1 LGHDT, CDR2 YNNKEL (reference sequence). CDR3 bases: TGTGCCAGCAGCCAAGAAGGGACAGGGGGTTACGAGCAGTACTTC. Translating gives CASSQEGTGGYEQYF.

The rearrangement joins TRBV20-1 to TRBJ1-1; no clear D gene. V shed 1 base and J shed 7 bases, with 7 bases lying between them. The CDR3 covers 11 residues. Germline-derived CDR1 and CDR2 are DFQATT and SNEGSKA (reference sequence). CDR3 loop: CSARGRIEAFF. Here the CDR3 DNA reads TGCAGTGCTAGAGGGCGGATTGAAGCTTTCTTT.

The V gene is TRBV6-4, the J gene TRBJ1-2, with 7 bases fitting TRBD1. Trimming removed 6 bases from V and 6 bases from J; junction bases left unmatched: 7. Germline loops: CDR1 MRHNA, CDR2 SNTAGT. This CDR3 is 13 amino acids long. CDR3: CASRETTGDGYTF. Written as DNA, the CDR3 is TGTGCCAGCAGGGAGACCACAGGGGATGGCTACACCTTC.

This clone showed up just a few times. J is TRBJ2-5 and V is TRBV11-2; D unclear. V dropped 5 bases and J dropped 7 bases, with 17 bases sitting between them. The CDR3 has 14 amino acids. Germline CDR1 is SGHAT and CDR2 is FQNNGV. The CDR3 sequence is CASSQTDSSPTQYF. CDR3 in DNA: TGTGCCAGCAGCCAGACTGACTCCAGTCCGACCCAGTACTTC.

The rearrangement joins TRBV4-1 to TRBJ1-3; no clear D. V was pared by 4 bases and J by 0 bases, with 16 bases between. Germline CDR1 reads MGHRA; CDR2 reads YSYEKL. The CDR3 extends over 17 amino acids. In nucleotides, the CDR3 is TGCGCCAGCAGCCTAGAGTTTTACCGGAGCTCTGGAAACACCATATATTTT. Residues: CASSLEFYRSSGNTIYF.

The rearrangement uses TRBV28 and TRBJ1-1, with D perhaps TRBD1 (5 bases). Germline V gives CDR1 MDHEN, CDR2 SYDVKM. V was cut by 5 bases and J by 3 bases, with 13 bases left in between. CDR3 size: 14 residues. The CDR3 region is CASSPGGRDTEAFF. Here the CDR3 DNA reads TGTGCCAGCAGTCCGGGGGGAAGGGACACTGAAGCTTTCTTT.

J is TRBJ1-1 and V is TRBV28, with TRBD1 matching over 7 bases. The CDR3 sequence is 11 residues long. CDR1 MDHEN and CDR2 SYDVKM come from the germline V gene. The junction had 6 bases not matched to a gene; V was cut back by 7 bases and J by 10 bases. CDR3 DNA: TGTGCCAGCACCTGGGCAGGGGGAGCTTTCTTT. This sequence encodes CASTWAGGAFF.

The V and J genes are TRBV27 and TRBJ1-5; no clear D. The CDR3 sequence is 11 residues long. V was pared by 3 bases and J by 6 bases, with 3 bases between. CDR1 is MNHEY and CDR2 is SMNVEV in the germline V gene (reference sequence). CDR3 sequence reads: CASSFRQPQHF. The CDR3 nucleotides are TGTGCCAGCAGTTTTCGTCAGCCCCAGCATTTT.

This chain uses TRBV6-2 or TRBV6-3 with TRBJ2-5; TRBD1 agrees at 8 bases. V was pared by 6 bases and J by 1 base, with 10 bases of the junction left unmatched. From germline, CDR1 is MNHEY and CDR2 SVGEGT. The CDR3 extends over 16 amino acids. The CDR3 DNA reads as TGTGCCAGCAGCCCTAGACAGGGGAATTTCCAAGAGACCCAGTACTTC. Its translation is CASSPRQGNFQETQYF.

This clone turned up a few times. This sequence joins TRBV20-1 and TRBJ2-1; no reliable D call. Germline V gene sequence: CDR1 DFQATT, CDR2 SNEGSKA (reference sequence). The CDR3 is 11 residues long. Trimming cost V 6 bases and J 9 bases, with 12 bases left between them. The CDR3 DNA is TGCAGTGCCCCCTTGTCTTTTGAGCAGTTCTTC. Amino acid sequence: CSAPLSFEQFF.